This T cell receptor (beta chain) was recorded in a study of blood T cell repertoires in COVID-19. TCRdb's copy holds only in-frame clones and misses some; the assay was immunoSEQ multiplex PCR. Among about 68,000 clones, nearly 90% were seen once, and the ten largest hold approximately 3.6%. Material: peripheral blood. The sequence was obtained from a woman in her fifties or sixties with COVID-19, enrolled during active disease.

The CDR3 DNA sequence: TGTGCCAGCAGCTTAGGGCTAGAGACCCAGTACTTC. It translates to CASSLGLETQYF. The V gene is TRBV7-2, the J gene TRBJ2-5; no clear D gene. V lost 1 base and J lost 4, with 4 bases in between. Per germline, CDR1 SGHTA and CDR2 FQGNSA. The CDR3 is 12 residues long.